Each of the 2 T cell receptor beta chains below was sequenced from the same sample in a study of blood T cell repertoires in COVID-19. TCRdb's table, derived via immunoSEQ multiplex PCR, lists solely in-frame clones and lacks some. The sample has 240,000 or so clones, roughly 87% seen once. Sequencing was carried out using peripheral blood. These receptor sequences come from a woman aged 25-40 years with acute or convalescent COVID-19.

The chain combines TRBV11-1 with TRBJ2-7, with 11 nucleotides matching TRBD2. Germline lookup yields CDR1 SGHAT and CDR2 FQDESV (reference sequence). Trimming took 5 bases from V and 1 from J; bases not matched to a gene: 7. CDR3 length equals 16 residues. CDR3 in amino acids: CASSVQTSGISYEQYF. The CDR3, as DNA: TGTGCCAGCAGCGTCCAGACTAGCGGGATTTCCTACGAGCAGTACTTC.

The chain uses TRBV6-6 and TRBJ1-2; perhaps TRBD1 as D (5 bases). The V gene's germline CDR1 is MNHNY and CDR2 SVGAGI (reference sequence). Between the trimmed V and J ends, which lost 11 bases and 3 bases, there was a span of 13 bases. This CDR3 has 12 amino acids. DNA of the CDR3: TGTGCCTGCGAGGGACTGGACTATGGCTACACCTTC. Residues: CACEGLDYGYTF.